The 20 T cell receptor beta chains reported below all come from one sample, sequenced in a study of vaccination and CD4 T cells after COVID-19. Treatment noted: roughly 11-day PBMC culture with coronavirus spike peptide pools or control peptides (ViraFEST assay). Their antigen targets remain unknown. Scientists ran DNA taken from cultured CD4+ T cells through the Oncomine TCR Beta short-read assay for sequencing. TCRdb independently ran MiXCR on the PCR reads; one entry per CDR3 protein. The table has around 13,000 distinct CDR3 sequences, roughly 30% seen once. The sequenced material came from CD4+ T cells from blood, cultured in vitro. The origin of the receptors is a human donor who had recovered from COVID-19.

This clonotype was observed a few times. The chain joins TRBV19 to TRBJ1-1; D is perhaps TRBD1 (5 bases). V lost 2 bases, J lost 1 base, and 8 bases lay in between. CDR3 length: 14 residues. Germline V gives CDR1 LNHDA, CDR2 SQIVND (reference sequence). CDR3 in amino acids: CASSILGTNTEAFF. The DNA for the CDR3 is TGTGCCAGTAGTATATTGGGGACGAACACTGAAGCTTTCTTT.

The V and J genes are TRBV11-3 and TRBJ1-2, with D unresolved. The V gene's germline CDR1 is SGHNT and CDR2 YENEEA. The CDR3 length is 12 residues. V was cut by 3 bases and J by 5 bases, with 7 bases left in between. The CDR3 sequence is CASSLLAYGYTF. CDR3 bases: TGTGCCAGCAGCTTGCTTGCTTATGGCTACACCTTC.

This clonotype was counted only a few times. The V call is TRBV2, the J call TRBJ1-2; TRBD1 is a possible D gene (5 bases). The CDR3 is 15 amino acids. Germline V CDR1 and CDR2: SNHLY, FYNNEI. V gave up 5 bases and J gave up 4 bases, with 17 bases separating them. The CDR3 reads CASSPTSWGTYGYTF. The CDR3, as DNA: TGTGCCAGCAGTCCGACTAGCTGGGGGACCTATGGCTACACCTTC.

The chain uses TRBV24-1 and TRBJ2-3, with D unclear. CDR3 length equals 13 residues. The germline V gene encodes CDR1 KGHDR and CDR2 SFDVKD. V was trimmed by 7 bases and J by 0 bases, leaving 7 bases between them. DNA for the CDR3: TGTGCCACCAGGGCGGAAAGCACAGATACGCAGTATTTT. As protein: CATRAESTDTQYF.

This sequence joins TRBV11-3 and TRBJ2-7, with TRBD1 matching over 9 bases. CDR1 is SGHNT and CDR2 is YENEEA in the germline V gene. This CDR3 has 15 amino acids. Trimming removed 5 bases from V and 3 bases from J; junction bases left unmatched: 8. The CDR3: CASSPQGARYYEQYF. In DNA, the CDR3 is TGTGCCAGCAGCCCACAGGGGGCAAGGTACTACGAGCAGTACTTC.

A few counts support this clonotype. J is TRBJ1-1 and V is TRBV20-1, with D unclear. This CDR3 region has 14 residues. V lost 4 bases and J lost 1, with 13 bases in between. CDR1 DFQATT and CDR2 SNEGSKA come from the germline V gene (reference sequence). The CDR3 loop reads CSAKRRATNTEAFF. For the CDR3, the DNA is TGCAGTGCTAAACGGAGGGCAACGAACACTGAAGCTTTCTTT.

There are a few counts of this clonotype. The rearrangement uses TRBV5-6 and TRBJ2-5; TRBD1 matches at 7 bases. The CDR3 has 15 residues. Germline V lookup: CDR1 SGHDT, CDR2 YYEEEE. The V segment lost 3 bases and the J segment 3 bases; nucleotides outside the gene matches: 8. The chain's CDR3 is CASSSPGTVKETQYF. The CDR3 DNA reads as TGTGCCAGCAGCTCGCCGGGGACAGTCAAAGAGACCCAGTACTTC.

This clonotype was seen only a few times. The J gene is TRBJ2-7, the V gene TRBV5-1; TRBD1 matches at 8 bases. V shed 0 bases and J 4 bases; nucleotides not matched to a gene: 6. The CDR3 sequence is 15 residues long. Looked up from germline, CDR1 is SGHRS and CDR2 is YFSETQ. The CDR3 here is CASSLGQGQRYEQYF. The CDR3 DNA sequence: TGCGCCAGCAGCTTGGGACAGGGGCAGAGATACGAGCAGTACTTC.

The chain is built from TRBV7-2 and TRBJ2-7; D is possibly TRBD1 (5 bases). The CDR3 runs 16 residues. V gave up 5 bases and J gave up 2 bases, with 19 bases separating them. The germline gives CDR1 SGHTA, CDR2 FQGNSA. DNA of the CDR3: TGTGCCAGCAGCCCTGGGGCCTCGGACGGTGCCTACGAGCAGTACTTC. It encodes CASSPGASDGAYEQYF.

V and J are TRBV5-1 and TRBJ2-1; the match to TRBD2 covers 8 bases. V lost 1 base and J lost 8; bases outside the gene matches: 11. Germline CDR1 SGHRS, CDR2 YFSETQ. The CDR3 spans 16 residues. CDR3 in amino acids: CASSLIRGGSFDEQFF. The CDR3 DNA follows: TGCGCCAGCAGCTTGATACGCGGGGGGTCCTTTGATGAGCAGTTCTTC.

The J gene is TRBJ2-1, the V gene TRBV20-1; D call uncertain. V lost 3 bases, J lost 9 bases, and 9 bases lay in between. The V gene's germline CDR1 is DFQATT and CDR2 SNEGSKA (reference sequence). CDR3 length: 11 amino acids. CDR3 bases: TGCAGTGCTAGGAGGTGGGGTGAGCAGTTCTTC. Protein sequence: CSARRWGEQFF.

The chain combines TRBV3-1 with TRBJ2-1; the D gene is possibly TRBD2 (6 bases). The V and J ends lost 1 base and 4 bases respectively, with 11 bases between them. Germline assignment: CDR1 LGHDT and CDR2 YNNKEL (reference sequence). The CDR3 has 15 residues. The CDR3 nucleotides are TGTGCCAGCAGCCAAGGTCGGGGGAAGTACAATGAGCAGTTCTTC. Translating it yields CASSQGRGKYNEQFF.

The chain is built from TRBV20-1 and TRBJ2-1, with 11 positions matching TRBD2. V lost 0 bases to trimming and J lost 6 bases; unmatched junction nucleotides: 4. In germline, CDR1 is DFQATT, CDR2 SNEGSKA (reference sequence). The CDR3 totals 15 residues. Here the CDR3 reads CSARDLTSGANEQFF. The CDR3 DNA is TGCAGTGCTAGAGATCTGACTAGCGGGGCCAATGAGCAGTTCTTC.

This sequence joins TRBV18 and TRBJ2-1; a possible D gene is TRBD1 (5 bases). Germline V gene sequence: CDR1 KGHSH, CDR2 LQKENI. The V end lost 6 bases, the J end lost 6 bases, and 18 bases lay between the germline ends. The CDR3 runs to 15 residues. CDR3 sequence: CASSPQGVAGNEQFF. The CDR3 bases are TGTGCCAGCTCCCCCCAGGGTGTCGCTGGCAATGAGCAGTTCTTC.

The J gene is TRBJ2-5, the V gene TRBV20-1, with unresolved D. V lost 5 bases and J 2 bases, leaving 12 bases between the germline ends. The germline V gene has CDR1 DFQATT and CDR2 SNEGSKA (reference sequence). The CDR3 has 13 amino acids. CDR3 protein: CSALAIEQETQYF. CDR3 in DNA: TGCAGTGCTTTGGCCATTGAACAAGAGACCCAGTACTTC.

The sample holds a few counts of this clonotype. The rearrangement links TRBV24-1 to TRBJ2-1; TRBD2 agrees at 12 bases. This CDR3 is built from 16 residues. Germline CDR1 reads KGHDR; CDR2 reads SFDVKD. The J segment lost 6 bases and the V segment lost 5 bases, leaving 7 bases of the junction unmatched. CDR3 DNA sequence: TGTGCCACCAGTGCCCAAGGACTAGCGGGGACCAATGAGCAGTTCTTC. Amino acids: CATSAQGLAGTNEQFF.

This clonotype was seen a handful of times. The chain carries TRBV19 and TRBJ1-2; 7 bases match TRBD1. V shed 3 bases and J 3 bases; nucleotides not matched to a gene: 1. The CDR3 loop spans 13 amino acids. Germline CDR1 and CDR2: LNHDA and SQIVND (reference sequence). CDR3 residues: CASSIDRDYGYTF. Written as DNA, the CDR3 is TGTGCCAGTAGTATCGACAGGGACTATGGCTACACCTTC.

For the CDR3, the DNA is TGTGCCAGCAGCTTGGCAGGGCCCCTGGTAAACACTGAAGCTTTCTTT. Amino acid sequence: CASSLAGPLVNTEAFF. The V gene is TRBV11-3, the J gene TRBJ1-1; tentative D call: TRBD1 (5 bases). V was pared by 3 bases and J by 2 bases, with 16 bases between. This CDR3 has 16 amino acids. Germline V gene data show CDR1 as SGHNT and CDR2 as YENEEA.

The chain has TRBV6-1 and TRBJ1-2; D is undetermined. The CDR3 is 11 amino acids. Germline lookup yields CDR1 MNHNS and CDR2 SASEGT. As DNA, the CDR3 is TGTGCTATTGGGAACATCTATGGCTACACCTTC. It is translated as CAIGNIYGYTF.

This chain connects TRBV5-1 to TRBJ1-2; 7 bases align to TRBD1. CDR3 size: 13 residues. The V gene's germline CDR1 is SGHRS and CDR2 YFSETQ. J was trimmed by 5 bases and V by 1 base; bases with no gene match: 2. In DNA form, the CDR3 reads TGCGCCAGCAGCTTGTCACAGGGGTATGGCTACACCTTC. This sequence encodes CASSLSQGYGYTF.